A single T cell receptor beta chain is shown here with its context. This clonotype was seen a handful of times. Its target antigen remains unknown. No base quality values were provided; no much bigger clone lies one nucleotide off. Libraries were constructed by 5' RACE. TCRdb records Illumina HiSeq 2500 as the sequencer. A second PCR of about 7 to 12 cycles was performed with a sample-barcoded 5' primer and a J-beta primer mix. Each TCR beta cDNA molecule received a unique molecular identifier from a template-switch 5' adaptor carrying 12 random nucleotides. Each sample yielded at least 2.5 million CDR3-containing paired-end reads. The Mint cDNA synthesis kit, primed by a TRBC-specific oligonucleotide, was used to synthesize first-strand cDNA from all RNA. Following uracil-DNA glycosylase treatment, a first 18-cycle PCR with universal primers M1SS and BC2_uni_R was performed on all cDNA. In the source study's methods: Each sample was normalized by randomly selecting 1 million high-quality reads, each carrying a distinct molecular identifier. Reads sharing molecular identifiers were discarded rather than binned into consensus sequences. MiTCR, set to a Q25 quality threshold and the strictest error-elimination algorithm, was used for CDR3 identification, clonotype clustering and error correction. Lower-bound total TCR beta diversity was estimated with a nonparametric unseen species model using Euler transformation. TCRdb reprocessing: public reads trimmed at Q25 with fastp, clones called with MiXCR, in-frame beta chains kept. Entries are consolidated by CDR3 protein sequence, retaining the most common genes and DNA. These V and J calls originate from TCRdb's pipeline instead of the authors' own analysis. For this sample there are about 830,000 distinct CDR3 sequences; 62% appear just once. The biggest ten clones account for about 27% of the sample.

This sample stems from a study of blood T cells in healthy people across ages (dated by TCRdb to between 2015 and 2016). Regarding the complete study: Template switching captured roughly one uniquely barcoded TCR beta cDNA molecule per two T cells in model experiments. Using deep sequencing normalized with unique cDNA molecular identifiers, the study measured how TCR beta repertoire diversity changes with age. Four age groups were formed from the donors: young (average roughly 16 years), middle-aged (approximately 40), aged (62) and long-lived (approximately 80). To avoid experimental bias, donors of different ages were distributed randomly across sequencing lanes. For two donors (one aged 18 to 30 and one aged 80 or older), the study analyzed two additional independent replicas of 1 million unique cDNA reads from the same blood draw. General study outcomes and caveats: Observed TCR beta diversity per million T cells fell roughly linearly with age, and a significant reduction was already apparent by age about 36. Estimates of total diversity based on one million sequenced T cells were regarded as lower bounds and as underestimates. The CMV infection status of donors was not known, potentially confounding age-related changes in expanded clonotypes. Compared with the aged group, the long-lived group had more naive CD4+ T cells, fewer expanded clones and increased TCR diversity, a pattern suggesting age selection. Observed TCR beta diversity correlated strongly with the percentage of naive T cells measured by flow cytometry. Since profiling was done on bulk unsorted PBMCs, naive and antigen-experienced compartments could not be conclusively compared.

The donors were under 40 Caucasian individuals from Russia, aged 6 to 90 years, who were systemically healthy. Each donor gave around 9.5 milliliters of peripheral blood, collected into EDTA-treated Vacutainer tubes. Ficoll-Paque density-gradient centrifugation was used to isolate PBMCs, with at least 7 million obtained per sample. Total RNA was extracted from PBMCs with Trizol reagent, with at least 5 micrograms obtained per sample. For every donor, an aliquot of PBMCs went through flow cytometry to measure the percentages of naive CD45RAhigh/CD27high T cells. The junction shows trimming of 1 base on V and 4 bases on J, plus 12 bases between the germline ends. From a lookup of the germline V gene, CDR1 and CDR2 are SGHRS and YFSETQ. The CDR3 runs 14 amino acids, cysteine and phenylalanine included. The kept DNA is CDR3 alone, 42 bases in frame from the first base.

The TCR comes from a man aged 25 to 45 in good health. The chain joins TRBV5-1 to TRBJ2-7; too little of a D gene remains to name it. The sequenced sample was blood. In nucleotide form, the sequence is TGCGCCAGCAGCTTGAGACCAGGCACATACGAGCAGTACTTC. The encoded protein is CASSLRPGTYEQYF.